This TCR beta chain was sequenced during a study of CD8+CD57+ T cells in acquired aplastic anemia. CDR3 size: 13 residues. V lost 5 bases to trimming and J lost 7 bases; unmatched junction nucleotides: 3. Per the germline V gene, CDR1 is DFQATT and CDR2 is SNEGSKA (reference sequence). This clonotype was recorded only once. TCR beta VDJ combinations and CDR3 sequences were profiled from genomic DNA. TCRdb re-called the reads through MiXCR, storing one row per CDR3 protein. The sample records 250,000 to 300,000 distinct CDR3 sequences, 45% to 65% being singletons. Sequenced patients had shown CD8+CD57+ cell expansion by flow cytometry.

Source material: sorted CD4+, CD8+, or CD8+CD57+ T cells (not recorded which) from PBMCs. The receptor was isolated from a human donor with aplastic anemia. V gene TRBV20-1 combines with J gene TRBJ2-1, with 12 bases fitting TRBD2. The CDR3 region has the DNA TGCAGTGCTGGACTAGCGGGGCGGAATGAGCAGTTCTTC. Protein product: CSAGLAGRNEQFF.